Sequencing of this TCR beta chain was carried out in a study of identical twins. Whole-study results and caveats: Whereas memory repertoires showed no such difference, abundant cord blood beta clonotypes carried fewer insertions. Less excess twin sharing appeared in beta out-of-frame sequences.

A universal primer site was added by template switching, and unique molecular identifiers were carried by the cDNA. TCRdb re-derived calls from the 5' RACE reads in MiXCR, one entry per CDR3 protein. Among some 660,000 distinct CDR3 sequences listed, 8.5% to 9% were seen once. This clonotype has a handful of counts. Its antigen remains unidentified. Each donor was a healthy Caucasian. The sample also formed part of further work on yellow fever vaccine responses in identical twins.

Sample: PBMCs. The TCR originated in a woman aged 18-35 years in good health.

The CDR3 coding sequence is TGTGCCAGCAGCGCCACCGGGACAGGCAACACTGAAGCTTTCTTT. Encoded protein: CASSATGTGNTEAFF. The chain uses TRBV9 and TRBJ1-1; 8 bases match TRBD1. Per germline, CDR1 SGDLS and CDR2 YYNGEE. The CDR3 sequence is 15 residues long. Unmatched junction bases numbered 6, after V lost 3 bases and J lost 2 bases.